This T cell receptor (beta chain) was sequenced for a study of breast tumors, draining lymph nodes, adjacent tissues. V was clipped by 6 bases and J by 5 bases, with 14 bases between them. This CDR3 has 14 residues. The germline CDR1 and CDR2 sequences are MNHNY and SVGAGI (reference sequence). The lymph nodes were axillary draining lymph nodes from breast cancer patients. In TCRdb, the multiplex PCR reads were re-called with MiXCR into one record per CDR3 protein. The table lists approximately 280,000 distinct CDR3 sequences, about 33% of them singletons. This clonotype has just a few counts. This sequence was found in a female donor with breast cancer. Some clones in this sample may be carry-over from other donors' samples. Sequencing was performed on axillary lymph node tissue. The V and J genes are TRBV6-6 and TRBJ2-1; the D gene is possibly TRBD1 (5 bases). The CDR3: CASRPDSTHNEQFF. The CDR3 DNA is TGTGCCAGCAGGCCCGACAGTACTCACAATGAGCAGTTCTTC.